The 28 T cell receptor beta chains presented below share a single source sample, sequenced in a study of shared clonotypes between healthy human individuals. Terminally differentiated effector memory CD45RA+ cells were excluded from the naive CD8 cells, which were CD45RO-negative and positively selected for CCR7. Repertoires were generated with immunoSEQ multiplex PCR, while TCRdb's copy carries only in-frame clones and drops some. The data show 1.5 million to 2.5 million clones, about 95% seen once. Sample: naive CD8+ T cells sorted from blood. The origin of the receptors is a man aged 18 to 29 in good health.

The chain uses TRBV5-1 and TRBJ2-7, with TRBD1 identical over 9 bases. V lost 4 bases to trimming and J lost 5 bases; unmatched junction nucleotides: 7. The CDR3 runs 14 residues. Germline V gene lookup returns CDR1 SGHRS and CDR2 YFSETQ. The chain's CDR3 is CASSGTGRMNEQYF. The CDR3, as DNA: TGCGCCAGCAGCGGGACAGGGCGGATGAACGAGCAGTACTTC.

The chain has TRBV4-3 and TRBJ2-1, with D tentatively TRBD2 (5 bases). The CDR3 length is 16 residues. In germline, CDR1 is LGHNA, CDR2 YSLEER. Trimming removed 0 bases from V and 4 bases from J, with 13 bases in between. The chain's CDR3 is CASSQDLSSGYNEQFF. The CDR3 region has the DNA TGCGCCAGCAGCCAAGATCTATCGAGCGGATACAATGAGCAGTTCTTC.

The DNA of the CDR3 is TGTGCCAGCAGCCCGGGACCGGGACAGGACCTTTATGAAGCTTTCTTT. This translates into CASSPGPGQDLYEAFF. The rearrangement joins TRBV7-9 to TRBJ1-1; 8 bases are shared with TRBD1. Germline V lookup: CDR1 SEHNR, CDR2 FQNEAQ (reference sequence). CDR3 size: 16 residues. V lost 5 bases and J lost 7; bases outside the gene matches: 15.

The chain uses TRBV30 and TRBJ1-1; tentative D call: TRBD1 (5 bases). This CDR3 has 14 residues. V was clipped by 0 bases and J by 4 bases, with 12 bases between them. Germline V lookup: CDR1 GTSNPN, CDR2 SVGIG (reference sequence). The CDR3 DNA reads TGTGCCTGGAGTGTAATTGGGGCAGCCACTGAAGCTTTCTTT. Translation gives CAWSVIGAATEAFF.

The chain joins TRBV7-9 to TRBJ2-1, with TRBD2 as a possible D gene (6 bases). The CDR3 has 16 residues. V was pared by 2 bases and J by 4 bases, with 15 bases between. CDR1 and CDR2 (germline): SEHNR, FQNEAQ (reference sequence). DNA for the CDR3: TGTGCCAGCAGCTTAATCCACTCCCGGGAGTACAATGAGCAGTTCTTC. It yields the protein CASSLIHSREYNEQFF. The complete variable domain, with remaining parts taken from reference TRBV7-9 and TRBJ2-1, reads DTGVSQNPRHKITKRGQNVTFRCDPISEHNRLYWYRQTLGQGPEFLTYFQNEAQLEKSRLLSDRFSAERPKGSFSTLEIQRTEQGDSAMYLCASSLIHSREYNEQFFGPGTRLTVL.

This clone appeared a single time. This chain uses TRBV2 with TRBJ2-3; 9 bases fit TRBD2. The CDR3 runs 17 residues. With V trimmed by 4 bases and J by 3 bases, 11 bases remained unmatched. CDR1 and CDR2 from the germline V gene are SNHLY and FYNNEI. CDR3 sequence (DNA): TGTGCCAGCAGTGGGTTAGCGGGAGCAGATAGGACAGATACGCAGTATTTT. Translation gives CASSGLAGADRTDTQYF.

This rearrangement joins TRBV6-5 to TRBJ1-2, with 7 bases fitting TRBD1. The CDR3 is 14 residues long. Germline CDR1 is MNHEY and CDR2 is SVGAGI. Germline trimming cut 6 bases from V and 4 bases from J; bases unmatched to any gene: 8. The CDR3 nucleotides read TGTGCCAGCAGCCCGGGACAGACAACCTATGGCTACACCTTC. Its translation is CASSPGQTTYGYTF.

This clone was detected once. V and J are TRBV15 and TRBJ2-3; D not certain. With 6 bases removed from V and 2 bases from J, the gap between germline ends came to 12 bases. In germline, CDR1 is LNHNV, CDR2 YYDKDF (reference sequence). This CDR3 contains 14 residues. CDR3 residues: CATSLDGYTDTQYF. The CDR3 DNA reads TGTGCCACCAGTCTGGACGGATACACAGATACGCAGTATTTT.

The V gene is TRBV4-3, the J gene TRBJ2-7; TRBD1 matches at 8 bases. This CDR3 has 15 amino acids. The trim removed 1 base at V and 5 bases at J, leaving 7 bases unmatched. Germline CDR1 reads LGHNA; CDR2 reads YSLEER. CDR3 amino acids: CASSQADRDSHEQYF. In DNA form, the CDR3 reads TGCGCCAGCAGCCAAGCGGACAGGGATTCCCACGAGCAGTACTTC.

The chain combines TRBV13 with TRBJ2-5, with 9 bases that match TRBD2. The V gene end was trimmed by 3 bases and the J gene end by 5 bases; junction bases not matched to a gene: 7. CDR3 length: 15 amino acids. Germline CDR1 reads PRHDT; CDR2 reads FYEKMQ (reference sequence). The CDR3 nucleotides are TGTGCCAGCAGCTTGGGCGGGGGGGCCGATGAGACCCAGTACTTC. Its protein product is CASSLGGGADETQYF.

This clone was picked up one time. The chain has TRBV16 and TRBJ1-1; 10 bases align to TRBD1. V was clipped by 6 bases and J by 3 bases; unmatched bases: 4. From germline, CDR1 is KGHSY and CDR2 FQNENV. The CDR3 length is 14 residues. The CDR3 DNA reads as TGTGCCAGCAGTCGGACAGGGGGTGACACTGAAGCTTTCTTT. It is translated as CASSRTGGDTEAFF.

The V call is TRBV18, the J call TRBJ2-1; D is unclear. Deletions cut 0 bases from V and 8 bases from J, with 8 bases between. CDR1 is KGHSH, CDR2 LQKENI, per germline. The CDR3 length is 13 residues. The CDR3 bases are TGTGCCAGCTCACCACCTTTAGGGCATGAGCAGTTCTTC. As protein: CASSPPLGHEQFF.

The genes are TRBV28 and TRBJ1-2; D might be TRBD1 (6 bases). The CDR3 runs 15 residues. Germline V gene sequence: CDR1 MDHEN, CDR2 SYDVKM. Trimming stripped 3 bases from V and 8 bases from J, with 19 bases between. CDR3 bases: TGTGCCAGCAGTTTGAACAGACAGGATGACGACGGCTACACCTTC. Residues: CASSLNRQDDDGYTF.

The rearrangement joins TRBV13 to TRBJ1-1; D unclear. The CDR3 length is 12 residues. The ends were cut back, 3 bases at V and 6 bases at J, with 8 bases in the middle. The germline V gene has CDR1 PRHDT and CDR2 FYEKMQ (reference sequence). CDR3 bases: TGTGCCAGCAGCTTTACCGCAGCTGAAGCTTTCTTT. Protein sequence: CASSFTAAEAFF. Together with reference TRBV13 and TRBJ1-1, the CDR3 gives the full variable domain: AAGVIQSPRHLIKEKRETATLKCYPIPRHDTVYWYQQGPGQDPQFLISFYEKMQSDKGSIPDRFSAQQFSDYHSELNMSSLELGDSALYFCASSFTAAEAFFGQGTRLTVV.

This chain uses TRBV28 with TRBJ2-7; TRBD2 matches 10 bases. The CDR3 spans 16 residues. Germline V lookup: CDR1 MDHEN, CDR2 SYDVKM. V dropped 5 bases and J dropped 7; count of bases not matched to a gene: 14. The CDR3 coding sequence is TGTGCCAGCAGTGAGACGAGCGGGGGGGCGTGGGAAGAGCAGTACTTC. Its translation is CASSETSGGAWEEQYF.

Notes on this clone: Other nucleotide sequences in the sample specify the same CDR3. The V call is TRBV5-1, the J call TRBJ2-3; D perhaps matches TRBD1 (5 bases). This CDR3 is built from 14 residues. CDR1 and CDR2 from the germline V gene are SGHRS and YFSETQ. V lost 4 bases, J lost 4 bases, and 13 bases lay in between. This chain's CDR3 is CASSLRTISDTQYF. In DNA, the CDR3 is TGCGCCAGCAGCCTCCGGACAATTTCAGATACGCAGTATTTT.

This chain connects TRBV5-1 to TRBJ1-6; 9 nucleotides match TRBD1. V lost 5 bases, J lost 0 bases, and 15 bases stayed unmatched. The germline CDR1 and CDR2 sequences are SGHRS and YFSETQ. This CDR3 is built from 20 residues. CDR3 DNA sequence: TGCGCCAGCAGAACCGGGACAGGGTCCCCCCGGAGCTCCTATAATTCACCCCTCCACTTT. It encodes CASRTGTGSPRSSYNSPLHF.

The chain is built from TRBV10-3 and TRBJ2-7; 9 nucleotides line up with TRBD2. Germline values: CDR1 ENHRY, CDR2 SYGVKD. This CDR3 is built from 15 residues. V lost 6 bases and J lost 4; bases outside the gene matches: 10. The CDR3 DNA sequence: TGTGCCATCAGCTCTGAGCGGGAGGCTAGGTACGAGCAGTACTTC. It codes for CAISSEREARYEQYF.

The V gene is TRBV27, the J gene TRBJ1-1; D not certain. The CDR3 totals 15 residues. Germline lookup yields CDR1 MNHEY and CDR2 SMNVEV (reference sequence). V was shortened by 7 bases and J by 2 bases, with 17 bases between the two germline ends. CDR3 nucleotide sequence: TGTGCCAGCACCCCGGATGGTATTTCAAACACTGAAGCTTTCTTT. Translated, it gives CASTPDGISNTEAFF.

CDR3 in DNA: TGTGCCAGCAGGGGGGGAGGGCTCGGAGGGGAGCAGTACTTC. Translation: CASRGGGLGGEQYF. V usage is TRBV6-5 and J usage is TRBJ2-7, with TRBD2 matching over 7 bases. There are 14 residues in the CDR3. Per germline, CDR1 MNHEY and CDR2 SVGAGI. V lost 6 bases to trimming and J lost 7 bases; unmatched junction nucleotides: 12.

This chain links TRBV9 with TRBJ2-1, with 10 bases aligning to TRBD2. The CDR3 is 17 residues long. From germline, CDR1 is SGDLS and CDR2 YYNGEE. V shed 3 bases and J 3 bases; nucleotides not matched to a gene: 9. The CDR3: CASSDEPRTSGYNEQFF. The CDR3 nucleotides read TGTGCCAGCAGCGATGAACCCCGGACTAGCGGCTACAATGAGCAGTTCTTC.

CDR3 region: CAWSVDVSYEQYF. CDR3 in DNA: TGTGCCTGGAGTGTGGATGTTTCCTACGAGCAGTACTTC. V gene TRBV30 combines with J gene TRBJ2-7, with D uncertain. CDR3 length: 13 amino acids. The germline V gene has CDR1 GTSNPN and CDR2 SVGIG (reference sequence). Trimming shortened V by 0 bases and J by 1 base, and 7 bases separated the two germline ends.

CDR3 sequence: CASSSGLAGEEETQYF. CDR3 in DNA: TGTGCCAGCAGTTCGGGACTAGCGGGAGAGGAAGAGACCCAGTACTTC. V gene TRBV6-5 combines with J gene TRBJ2-5, with TRBD2 matching 14 bases. Unmatched junction bases numbered 4, after V lost 4 bases and J lost 3 bases. The length of the CDR3 is 16 residues. The germline V gene encodes CDR1 MNHEY and CDR2 SVGAGI.

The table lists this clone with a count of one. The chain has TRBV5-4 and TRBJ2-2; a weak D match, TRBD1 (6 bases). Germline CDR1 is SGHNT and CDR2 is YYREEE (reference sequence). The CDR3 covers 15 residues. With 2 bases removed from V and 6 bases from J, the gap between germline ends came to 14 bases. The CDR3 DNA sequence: TGTGCCAGCAGCTTTGGATCAGGGGCCTCCGGGGAGCTGTTTTTT. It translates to CASSFGSGASGELFF.

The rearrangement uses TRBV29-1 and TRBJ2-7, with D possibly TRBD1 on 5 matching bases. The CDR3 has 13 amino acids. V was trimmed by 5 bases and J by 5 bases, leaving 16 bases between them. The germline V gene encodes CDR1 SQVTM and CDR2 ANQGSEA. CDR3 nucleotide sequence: TGCAGCGTTCTCGGCAGGGTCCTCAACGAGCAGTACTTC. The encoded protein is CSVLGRVLNEQYF.

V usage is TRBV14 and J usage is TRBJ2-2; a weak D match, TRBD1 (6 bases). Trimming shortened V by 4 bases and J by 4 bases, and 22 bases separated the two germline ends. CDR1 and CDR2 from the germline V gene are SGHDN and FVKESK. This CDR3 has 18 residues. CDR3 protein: CASSPLDGWGRGTGELFF. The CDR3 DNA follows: TGTGCCAGCAGCCCCCTGGATGGCTGGGGGCGAGGCACCGGGGAGCTGTTTTTT.

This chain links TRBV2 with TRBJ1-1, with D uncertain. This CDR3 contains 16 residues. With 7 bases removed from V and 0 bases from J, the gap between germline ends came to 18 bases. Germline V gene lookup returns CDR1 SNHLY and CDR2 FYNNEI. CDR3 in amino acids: CASKEGIGTVNTEAFF. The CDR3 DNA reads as TGTGCCAGCAAAGAAGGTATTGGCACAGTGAACACTGAAGCTTTCTTT.

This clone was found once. The CDR3 loop reads CASSYGSGREKLFF. DNA for the CDR3: TGTGCCAGCAGTTACGGGTCAGGACGGGAAAAACTGTTTTTT. The chain joins TRBV6-5 to TRBJ1-4; D is unclear. V lost 2 bases and J lost 8, with 12 bases in between. Germline assignment: CDR1 MNHEY and CDR2 SVGAGI. CDR3 length equals 14 residues.